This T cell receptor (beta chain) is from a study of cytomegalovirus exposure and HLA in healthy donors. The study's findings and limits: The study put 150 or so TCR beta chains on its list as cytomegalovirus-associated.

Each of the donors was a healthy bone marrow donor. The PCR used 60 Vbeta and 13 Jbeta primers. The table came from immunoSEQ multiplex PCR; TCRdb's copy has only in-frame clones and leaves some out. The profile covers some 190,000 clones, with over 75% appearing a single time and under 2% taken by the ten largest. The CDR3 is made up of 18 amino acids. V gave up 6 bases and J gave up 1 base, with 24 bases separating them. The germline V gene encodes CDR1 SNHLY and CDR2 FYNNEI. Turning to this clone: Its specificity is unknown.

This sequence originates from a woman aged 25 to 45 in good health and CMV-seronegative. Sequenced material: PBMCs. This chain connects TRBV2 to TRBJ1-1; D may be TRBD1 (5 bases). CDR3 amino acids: CASRGPSFKLTANTEAFF. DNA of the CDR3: TGTGCCAGCAGGGGGCCCTCCTTTAAATTGACTGCGAACACTGAAGCTTTCTTT. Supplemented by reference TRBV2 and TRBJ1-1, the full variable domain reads EPEVTQTPSHQVTQMGQEVILRCVPISNHLYFYWYRQILGQKVEFLVSFYNNEISEKSEIFDDQFSVERPDGSNFTLKIRSTKLEDSAMYFCASRGPSFKLTANTEAFFGQGTRLTVV.